This T cell receptor beta chain was sequenced for a study of blood T cell repertoires in COVID-19. Study-level information: Spain, Italy and the United States supplied samples that represented acute and convalescent COVID-19. T cells, B-cell-depleted T cells, or PBMCs supplied cDNA or gDNA.

As handled by the study authors: Amplifying reference gene primers gave estimates of nucleated cell counts. Measured with immunoSEQ multiplex PCR; TCRdb has only the in-frame clones, and not every one. V, J and clone size were drawn from that table, and D and trimming were deduced from the DNA. The profile shows roughly 160,000 clones, almost 85% of them singletons. The J segment lost 7 bases and the V segment lost 1 base, leaving 7 bases of the junction unmatched. This CDR3 region has 16 residues. Germline CDR1 and CDR2: SEHNR and FQNEAQ (reference sequence). The V gene is TRBV7-9, the J gene TRBJ2-6, with 7 bases lining up with TRBD2. The source material was peripheral blood. This sequence originates from a man between 18 and 29 years old with active or convalescent COVID-19. CDR3: CASSLGWRELANVLTF. The CDR3 DNA is TGTGCCAGCAGCTTAGGATGGCGGGAGCTTGCCAACGTCCTGACTTTC. The whole variable domain, remainder taken from reference TRBV7-9 and TRBJ2-6, is DTGVSQNPRHKITKRGQNVTFRCDPISEHNRLYWYRQTLGQGPEFLTYFQNEAQLEKSRLLSDRFSAERPKGSFSTLEIQRTEQGDSAMYLCASSLGWRELANVLTFGAGSRLTVL.